This is a list of T cell receptor beta chains from one sample in a study of cytomegalovirus exposure and HLA in healthy donors. TCRdb's copy holds only in-frame clones and misses some; the assay was immunoSEQ multiplex PCR. The sample contains approximately 230,000 clones, roughly 90% of which appear only once. The sequenced sample was PBMCs. Receptors originate from a man aged 18-30 years in good health and CMV-seropositive. Both conserved end residues are part of each CDR3. A D gene is named only where the DNA matches it firmly. Clone size appears in some rows only: once, few, many, or a class for an expanded clone.

>.|TRBV6-5|TRBJ1-5|TRBD1
CASSWGQGDQPQHF
TGTGCCAGCAGTTGGGGACAGGGGGATCAGCCCCAGCATTTT
>.|TRBV6-5|TRBJ2-2|.
CASSYSSGGELFF
TGTGCCAGCAGTTACTCGAGCGGCGGGGAGCTGTTTTTT
>.|TRBV9|TRBJ2-2|.
CASSVSWTGELFF
TGTGCCAGCAGCGTAAGTTGGACCGGGGAGCTGTTTTTT
>.|TRBV4-3|TRBJ2-1|TRBD2
CASSRIHGTSGRTYNEQFF
TGCGCCAGCAGCCGCATCCATGGGACTAGCGGGAGAACATACAATGAGCAGTTCTTC
>.|TRBV6-5|TRBJ2-5|TRBD1
CASIMRQGIQETQYF
TGTGCCAGCATTATGCGACAGGGTATCCAAGAGACCCAGTACTTC
>.|TRBV7-8|TRBJ2-7|.
CASSLANEQYF
TGTGCCAGCAGCTTAGCCAACGAGCAGTACTTC
>.|TRBV28|TRBJ2-6|.
CASRGDSGANVLTF
TGTGCCAGCAGGGGGGACTCTGGGGCCAACGTCCTGACTTTC
>.|TRBV5-1|TRBJ1-1|.
CASREQGNTEAFF
TGCGCCAGCAGAGAACAGGGGAACACTGAAGCTTTCTTT
>.|TRBV5-1|TRBJ2-2|TRBD2
CASGSESGSGSYGELFF
TGCGCCAGCGGGTCAGAGAGTGGCAGCGGGAGTTACGGGGAGCTGTTTTTT
>.|TRBV4-1|TRBJ1-1|.
CASSQGVRPTFEAFF
TGCGCCAGCAGCCAAGGCGTGAGACCTACGTTTGAAGCTTTCTTT
>.|TRBV2|TRBJ1-4|TRBD1
CASTGQAPEKLFF
TGTGCCAGCACCGGACAGGCGCCTGAAAAACTGTTTTTT
>.|TRBV5-1|TRBJ2-7|.
CASSLALTGIPSGEQYF
TGCGCCAGCAGCCTCGCCCTTACGGGGATACCTTCGGGGGAGCAGTACTTC
>.|TRBV7-2|TRBJ2-5|TRBD1
CASSFDRVRETQYF
TGTGCCAGCAGCTTCGACAGGGTCCGAGAGACCCAGTACTTC
>.|TRBV28|TRBJ2-1|TRBD2
CASKLRTSGNNEQFF
TGTGCCAGCAAACTCCGGACTAGCGGGAACAATGAGCAGTTCTTC
>.|TRBV27|TRBJ2-1|.
CASSLVNNEQFF
TGTGCCAGCAGTTTGGTGAACAATGAGCAGTTCTTC
>once|TRBV28|TRBJ2-7|.
CATLSGTETYEQYF
TGTGCCACCCTATCCGGGACGGAGACCTACGAGCAGTACTTC
>.|TRBV5-1|TRBJ2-5|TRBD2
CASSLAGGPQETQYF
TGCGCCAGCAGCTTGGCGGGGGGACCACAAGAGACCCAGTACTTC
>.|TRBV21-1|TRBJ1-4|.
CASSKGGTTTNEKLFF
TGTGCCAGCAGCAAAGGAGGGACCACGACGAACGAAAAACTGTTTTTT
>.|TRBV9|TRBJ1-2|.
CASSVGEGNYGYTF
TGTGCCAGCAGCGTAGGGGAGGGTAACTATGGCTACACCTTC
>.|TRBV2|TRBJ2-1|.
CASSEPWGQRGGEQFF
TGTGCCAGCAGTGAACCCTGGGGGCAAAGGGGTGGTGAGCAGTTCTTC
>.|TRBV4-1|TRBJ2-7|TRBD1
CASSQGTDTHYEQYF
TGCGCCAGCAGCCAGGGGACAGATACCCACTACGAGCAGTACTTC
>.|TRBV11-2|TRBJ2-7|.
CASSSGASYEQYF
TGTGCCAGCAGCTCAGGAGCTAGCTACGAGCAGTACTTC
>once|TRBV14|TRBJ2-3|.
CASSPPSDTQYF
TGTGCCAGCAGCCCCCCCTCAGATACGCAGTATTTT
>.|TRBV11-2|TRBJ2-5|.
CASSTTGRAQETQYF
TGTGCCAGCAGCACCACAGGGCGCGCACAAGAGACCCAGTACTTC
>.|TRBV5-6|TRBJ1-2|.
CASSAGQLYGYTF
TGTGCCAGCAGCGCAGGACAGCTCTATGGCTACACCTTC
>.|TRBV5-6|TRBJ2-1|TRBD2
CASSFYASGSYNEQFF
TGTGCCAGCAGCTTTTACGCTAGCGGGTCCTACAATGAGCAGTTCTTC
>once|TRBV11-2|TRBJ1-4|.
CASSFGGDEKLFF
TGTGCCAGCAGCTTCGGGGGGGATGAAAAACTGTTTTTT
>.|TRBV9|TRBJ2-1|.
CASSSPPTSNEQFF
TGTGCCAGCAGCTCCCCCCCGACGAGCAATGAGCAGTTCTTC
>.|TRBV27|TRBJ1-5|.
CASSLGRNQPQHF
TGTGCCAGCAGTTTAGGGCGGAATCAGCCCCAGCATTTT
>.|TRBV27|TRBJ2-1|TRBD1
CASSPRQGEKDEQFF
TGTGCCAGCAGCCCAAGACAGGGGGAGAAAGATGAGCAGTTCTTC
>.|TRBV6-4|TRBJ2-1|TRBD2
CASSDFPRASGSRYNEQFF
TGTGCCAGCAGTGACTTCCCCCGGGCTAGCGGGAGTAGGTACAATGAGCAGTTCTTC
>.|TRBV6-5|TRBJ2-1|.
CASSYGETYYNEQFF
TGTGCCAGCAGTTACGGGGAAACATACTACAATGAGCAGTTCTTC
>.|TRBV29-1|TRBJ2-5|TRBD1
CSVVRGQETQYF
TGCAGCGTTGTCAGGGGGCAAGAGACCCAGTACTTC
>.|TRBV10-3|TRBJ2-7|.
CAISESRGSYEQYF
TGTGCCATCAGTGAGTCGAGGGGGAGTTACGAGCAGTACTTC
>.|TRBV28|TRBJ2-1|.
CASSSRLAPNEQFF
TGTGCCAGCAGTTCACGGCTAGCGCCTAATGAGCAGTTCTTC
>.|TRBV6-4|TRBJ1-1|.
CASSVTAETEAFF
TGTGCCAGCAGCGTAACTGCCGAAACTGAAGCTTTCTTT
>.|TRBV6-6|TRBJ2-1|TRBD2
CASSPPGGRGNEQFF
TGTGCCAGCAGTCCCCCTGGCGGGAGGGGGAATGAGCAGTTCTTC
>.|TRBV5-5|TRBJ1-2|TRBD1
CASSLTGQGLYGYTF
TGTGCCAGCAGCTTGACCGGACAGGGGTTATATGGCTACACCTTC
>.|TRBV28|TRBJ1-5|TRBD1
CASRSFRDRDDQPQHF
TGTGCCAGCAGGTCATTCCGGGACAGGGATGATCAGCCCCAGCATTTT
>.|TRBV7-8|TRBJ2-7|.
CASSPQGPQFEQYF
TGTGCCAGCAGCCCCCAGGGCCCCCAGTTTGAGCAGTACTTC